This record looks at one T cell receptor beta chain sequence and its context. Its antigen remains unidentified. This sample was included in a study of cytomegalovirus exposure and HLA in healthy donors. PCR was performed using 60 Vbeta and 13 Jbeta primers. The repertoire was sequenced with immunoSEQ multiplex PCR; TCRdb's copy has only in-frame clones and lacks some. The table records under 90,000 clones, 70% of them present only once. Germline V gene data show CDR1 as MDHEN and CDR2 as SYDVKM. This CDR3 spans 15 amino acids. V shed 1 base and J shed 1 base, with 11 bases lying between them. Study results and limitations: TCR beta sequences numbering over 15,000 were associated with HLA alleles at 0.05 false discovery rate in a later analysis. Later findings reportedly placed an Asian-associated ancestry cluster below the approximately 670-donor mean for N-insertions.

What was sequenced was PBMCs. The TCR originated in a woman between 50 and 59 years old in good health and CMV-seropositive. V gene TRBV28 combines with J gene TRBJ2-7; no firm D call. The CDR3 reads CASSLLSVQSYEQYF. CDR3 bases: TGTGCCAGCAGTTTATTGTCAGTACAATCCTACGAGCAGTACTTC.